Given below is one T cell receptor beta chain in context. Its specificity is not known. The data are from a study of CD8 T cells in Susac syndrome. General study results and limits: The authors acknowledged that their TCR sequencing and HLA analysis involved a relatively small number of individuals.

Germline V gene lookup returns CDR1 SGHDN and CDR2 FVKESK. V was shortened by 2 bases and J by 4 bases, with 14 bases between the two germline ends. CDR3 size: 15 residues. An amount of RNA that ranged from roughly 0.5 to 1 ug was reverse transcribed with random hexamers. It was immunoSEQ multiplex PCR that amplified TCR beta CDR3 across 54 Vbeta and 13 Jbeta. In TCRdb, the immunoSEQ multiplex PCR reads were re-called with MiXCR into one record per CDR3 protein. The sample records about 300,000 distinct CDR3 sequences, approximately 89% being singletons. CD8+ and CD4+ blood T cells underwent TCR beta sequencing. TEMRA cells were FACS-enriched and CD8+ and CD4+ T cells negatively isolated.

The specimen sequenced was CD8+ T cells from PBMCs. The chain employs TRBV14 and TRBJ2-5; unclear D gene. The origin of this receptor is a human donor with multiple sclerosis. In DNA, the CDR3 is TGTGCCAGCAGCCAACTACGTTCCACCGGAGAGACCCAGTACTTC. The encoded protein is CASSQLRSTGETQYF.